These 10 T cell receptor beta chains were sequenced from one sample in a study of shared clonotypes between healthy human individuals. Sequenced by immunoSEQ multiplex PCR; TCRdb stores in-frame clones only, minus some. The repertoire holds 2 million to 2.5 million clones, with around 90% as singletons. Sample: naive CD4+ T cells from PBMCs. Subset indicated: CD45RA+ positively selected. The receptors shown here come from a man aged 18 to 29 in good health. Some clones in this sample may be carry-over from other donors' samples.

The rearrangement joins TRBV28 to TRBJ2-4; D might be TRBD2 (5 bases). Germline CDR1 reads MDHEN; CDR2 reads SYDVKM. The V end lost 1 base, the J end lost 8 bases, and 12 bases lay between the germline ends. CDR3 size: 14 residues. The CDR3 DNA reads TGTGCCAGCAGTTTATCGGTTGCGAGGGACATTCAGTACTTC. Its translation is CASSLSVARDIQYF.

CDR3 in amino acids: CASSLRTGWVETQYF. CDR3 nucleotide sequence: TGTGCCAGCAGCCTACGGACAGGGTGGGTCGAGACCCAGTACTTC. The chain employs TRBV7-8 and TRBJ2-5, with 8 bases fitting TRBD1. Germline lookup yields CDR1 SGHVS and CDR2 FQNEAQ. J was trimmed by 5 bases and V by 5 bases; bases with no gene match: 10. The CDR3 length is 15 residues.

This clone has more than one count but fewer than ten. The V gene is TRBV10-1, the J gene TRBJ2-7; D remains unclear. Germline lookup yields CDR1 WNHNN and CDR2 SYGVQD (reference sequence). Trimming removed 7 bases from V and 5 bases from J, with 15 bases in between. The CDR3 covers 13 residues. CDR3 in amino acids: CASTRALPHEQYF. As DNA, the CDR3 is TGCGCCAGCACTAGGGCCCTCCCGCACGAGCAGTACTTC.

In DNA form, the CDR3 reads TGCGCCAGCAGTGGCGACTACAATGAGCAGTTCTTC. Translating gives CASSGDYNEQFF. This chain connects TRBV5-1 to TRBJ2-1; D is ambiguous. From germline, CDR1 is SGHRS and CDR2 YFSETQ. Trimming cost V 5 bases and J 3 bases, with 6 bases left between them. This CDR3 has 12 residues.

The V gene is TRBV29-1, the J gene TRBJ2-5; no clear D. CDR1 is SQVTM, CDR2 ANQGSEA, per germline. This CDR3 is built from 13 residues. Trimming removed 3 bases at V and 5 bases at J, with 13 bases between. DNA for the CDR3: TGCAGCGTTGAGCCCCTGCCCCTCGAGACCCAGTACTTC. Its protein is CSVEPLPLETQYF.

Concerning this clone itself: At the DNA level, this CDR3 is encoded by other sequences in the same sample as well. The V call is TRBV5-1, the J call TRBJ2-7; the match to TRBD1 covers 11 bases. The V and J ends lost 3 bases and 4 bases, in that order; junction bases with no gene match: 3. The CDR3 runs to 14 residues. Per the germline V gene, CDR1 is SGHRS and CDR2 is YFSETQ. The CDR3 DNA is TGCGCCAGCAGCTCCGGACAGGGGGCATACGAGCAGTACTTC. It specifies CASSSGQGAYEQYF.

The J gene is TRBJ2-2, the V gene TRBV4-1; perhaps TRBD2 as D (6 bases). The CDR3 contains 17 residues. Germline V gene lookup returns CDR1 MGHRA and CDR2 YSYEKL. V dropped 3 bases and J dropped 0 bases, with 14 bases sitting between them. CDR3 amino acids: CASSQGGSGSNTGELFF. CDR3 DNA: TGCGCCAGCAGCCAGGGGGGTAGCGGCTCGAACACCGGGGAGCTGTTTTTT.

This chain uses TRBV28 with TRBJ2-2, with TRBD1 matching over 10 bases. The CDR3 totals 15 residues. The V and J ends lost 6 bases and 6 bases, in that order; junction bases with no gene match: 7. Germline values: CDR1 MDHEN, CDR2 SYDVKM. Written as DNA, the CDR3 is TGTGCCAGCAGGTCGGGACAGGGGATGGCCGGGGAGCTGTTTTTT. Protein sequence: CASRSGQGMAGELFF. The full variable domain, with the rest looked up from reference TRBV28 and TRBJ2-2, is DVKVTQSSRYLVKRTGEKVFLECVQDMDHENMFWYRQDPGLGLRLIYFSYDVKMKEKGDIPEGYSVSREKKERFSLILESASTNQTSMYLCASRSGQGMAGELFFGEGSRLTVL.

The gene calls are TRBV5-4 and TRBJ2-7; TRBD2 agrees at 7 bases. V shed 0 bases, J shed 5 bases, and the junction held 8 bases outside the gene matches. This CDR3 is 15 amino acids long. Looked up from germline, CDR1 is SGHNT and CDR2 is YYREEE (reference sequence). CDR3 nucleotide sequence: TGTGCCAGCAGCTTGGTGGGGGGGGTAATGAACGAGCAGTACTTC. It yields the protein CASSLVGGVMNEQYF. Together with reference TRBV5-4 and TRBJ2-7, the CDR3 gives the full variable domain: ETGVTQSPTHLIKTRGQQVTLRCSSQSGHNTVSWYQQALGQGPQFIFQYYREEENGRGNFPPRFSGLQFPNYSSELNVNALELDDSALYLCASSLVGGVMNEQYFGPGTRLTVT.

A note on this clone: This sample also contains other DNA sequences that code for the same CDR3. The rearrangement links TRBV5-1 to TRBJ1-2; TRBD1 might be the D (6 bases). This CDR3 is 14 amino acids long. Germline V gene data show CDR1 as SGHRS and CDR2 as YFSETQ. The V gene lost 0 bases and the J gene lost 3 bases, with 9 bases spanning the gap. The CDR3 nucleotides read TGCGCCAGCAGCTTGGGGACAGCCGACTATGGCTACACCTTC. Translated, it gives CASSLGTADYGYTF.